This T cell receptor (beta chain) appears in the sequencing data of a study of T-cell memory formation after mild COVID-19. Study-wide results and limits: A balance of CD4 and CD8 characterized clones contracting day 15 to 85, whereas later expanders leaned CD4+.

TCRdb analysed the 5' RACE reads with MiXCR anew, one entry per CDR3 protein. Here the sample spans around 250,000 distinct CDR3 sequences, around 16% being singletons. Germline assignment: CDR1 GTSNPN and CDR2 SVGIG (reference sequence). V shed 1 base and J shed 7 bases, with 8 bases lying between them. This CDR3 has 12 amino acids. This clonotype was seen a few times. Its antigen is unknown. V is TRBV30 and J is TRBJ2-1; D ambiguous. Material: PBMCs or a T cell subset sorted from them (not recorded which). The sequence came from a man younger than 35 who had mild COVID-19 (a few samples of this study predate the infection). Cell type and time point are not known. This chain's CDR3 is CAWSGLYNEQFF. DNA for the CDR3: TGTGCCTGGAGTGGACTTTATAATGAGCAGTTCTTC.